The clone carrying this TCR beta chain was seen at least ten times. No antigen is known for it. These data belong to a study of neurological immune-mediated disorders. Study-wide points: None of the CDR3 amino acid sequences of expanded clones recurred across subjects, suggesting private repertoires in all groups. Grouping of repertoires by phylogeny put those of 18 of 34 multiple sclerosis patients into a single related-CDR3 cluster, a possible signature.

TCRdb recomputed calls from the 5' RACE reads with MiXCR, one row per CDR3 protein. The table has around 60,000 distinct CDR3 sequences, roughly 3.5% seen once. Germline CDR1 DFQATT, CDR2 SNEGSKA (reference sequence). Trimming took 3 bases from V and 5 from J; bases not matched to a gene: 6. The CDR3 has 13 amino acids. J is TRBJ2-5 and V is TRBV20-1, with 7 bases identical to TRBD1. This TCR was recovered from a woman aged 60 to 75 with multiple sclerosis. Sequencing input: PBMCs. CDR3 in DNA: TGCAGTGCTAGGACAGGGACAAAGGAGACCCAGTACTTC. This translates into CSARTGTKETQYF.